This T cell receptor beta chain was identified in a study of T cells after yellow fever vaccination. The CDR3 covers 13 residues. J gave up 11 bases and V 2 bases, and 8 bases lay outside the gene matches. Germline CDR1 SEHNR, CDR2 FQNEAQ (reference sequence). In making TCR cDNA, 5'RACE template switching added a universal primer site and UMIs to it. TCRdb processed the 5' RACE reads anew with MiXCR; each CDR3 protein has one entry. Of 450,000 to 550,000 distinct CDR3 sequences listed, around a fifth were seen once; the top ten hold around 17%. About this clonotype: Its target is not known.

Findings of the study overall: Most primary-vaccination clones recurred post-booster (roughly 96% CD4, 88% CD8). The CD4 compartment and the CD8 compartment contained a small share of clonotypes in common. Though it reached lower strength, the secondary response hit its peak faster, day 5 versus 15.

The sample here was PBMCs, taken about 21 days after the first yellow fever vaccination. This clonotype was obtained from a man aged 18-30 years who received the YFV17D yellow fever vaccine. The chain joins TRBV7-9 to TRBJ1-1, with 7 bases fitting TRBD1. The chain's CDR3 is CASSLRQGRGAFF. The CDR3 DNA follows: TGTGCCAGCAGCTTACGACAGGGTCGGGGGGCTTTCTTT.